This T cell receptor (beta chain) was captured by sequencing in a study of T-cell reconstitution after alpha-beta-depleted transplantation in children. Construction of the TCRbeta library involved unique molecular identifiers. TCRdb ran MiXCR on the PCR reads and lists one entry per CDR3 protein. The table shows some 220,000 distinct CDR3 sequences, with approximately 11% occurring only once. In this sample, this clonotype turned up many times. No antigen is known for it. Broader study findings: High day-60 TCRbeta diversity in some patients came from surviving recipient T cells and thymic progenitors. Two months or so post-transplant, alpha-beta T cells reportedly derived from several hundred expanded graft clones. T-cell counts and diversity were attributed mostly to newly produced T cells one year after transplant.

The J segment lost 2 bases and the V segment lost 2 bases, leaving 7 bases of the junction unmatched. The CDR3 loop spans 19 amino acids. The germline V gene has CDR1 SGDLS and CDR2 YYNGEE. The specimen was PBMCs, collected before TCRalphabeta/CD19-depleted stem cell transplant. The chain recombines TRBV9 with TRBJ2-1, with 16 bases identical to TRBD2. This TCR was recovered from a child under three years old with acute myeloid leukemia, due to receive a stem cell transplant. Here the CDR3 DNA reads TGTGCCAGCAGCGTCGGCCCCGGGACTAGCGGGAGGGCCTACAATGAGCAGTTCTTC. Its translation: CASSVGPGTSGRAYNEQFF.